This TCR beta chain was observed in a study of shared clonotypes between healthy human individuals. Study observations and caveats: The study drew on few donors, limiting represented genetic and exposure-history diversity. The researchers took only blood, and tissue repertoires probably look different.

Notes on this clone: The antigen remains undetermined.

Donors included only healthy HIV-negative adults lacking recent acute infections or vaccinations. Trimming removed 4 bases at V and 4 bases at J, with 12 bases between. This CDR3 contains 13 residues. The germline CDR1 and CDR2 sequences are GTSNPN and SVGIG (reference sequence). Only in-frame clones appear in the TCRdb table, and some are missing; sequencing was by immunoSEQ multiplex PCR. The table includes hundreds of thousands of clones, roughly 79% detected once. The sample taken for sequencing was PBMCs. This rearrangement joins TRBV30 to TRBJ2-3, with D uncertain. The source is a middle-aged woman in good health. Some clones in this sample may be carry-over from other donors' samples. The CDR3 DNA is TGTGCCTGGATTCTGGCAGGATCAGATACGCAGTATTTT. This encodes CAWILAGSDTQYF.